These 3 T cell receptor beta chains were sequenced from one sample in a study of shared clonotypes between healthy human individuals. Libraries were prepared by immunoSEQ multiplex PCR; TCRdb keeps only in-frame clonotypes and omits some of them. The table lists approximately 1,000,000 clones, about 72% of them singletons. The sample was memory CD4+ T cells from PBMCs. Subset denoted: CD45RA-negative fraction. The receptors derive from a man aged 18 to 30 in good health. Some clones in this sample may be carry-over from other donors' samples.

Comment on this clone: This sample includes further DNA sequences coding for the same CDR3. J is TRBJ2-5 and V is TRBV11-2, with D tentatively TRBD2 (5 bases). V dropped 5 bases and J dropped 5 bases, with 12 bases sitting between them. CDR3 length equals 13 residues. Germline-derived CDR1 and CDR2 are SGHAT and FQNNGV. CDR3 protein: CASSLGPGETQYF. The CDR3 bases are TGTGCCAGCAGCCTCGGCCCGGGGGAGACCCAGTACTTC.

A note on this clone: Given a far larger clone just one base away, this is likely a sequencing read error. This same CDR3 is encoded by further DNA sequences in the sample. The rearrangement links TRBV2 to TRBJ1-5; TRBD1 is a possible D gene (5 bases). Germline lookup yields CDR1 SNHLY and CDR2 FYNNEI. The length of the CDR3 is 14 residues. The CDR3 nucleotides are TGTGCTAGCAGGAAGGGGTTGCCGAATCAGCCCCAGCATTTT. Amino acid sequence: CASRKGLPNQPQHF.

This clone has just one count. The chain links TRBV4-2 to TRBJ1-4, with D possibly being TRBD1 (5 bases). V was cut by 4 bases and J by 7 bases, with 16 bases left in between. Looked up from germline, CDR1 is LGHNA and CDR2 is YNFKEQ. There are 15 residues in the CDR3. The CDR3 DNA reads TGTGCCAGCAGCCGGGACCGGACGGGAGGTGAAAAACTGTTTTTT. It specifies CASSRDRTGGEKLFF.